This T cell receptor beta chain was sequenced for a study of post-analysis software for immune sequencing data. Study as a whole: There were relapsing-remitting, secondary progressive and progressive-relapsing multiple sclerosis among the disease courses included. Study results and limitations: TRBV5-6, TRBV5-1 and TRBV20-1 were among four to six TRBV segments more frequent in patients than controls. When compared against controls, multiple sclerosis patients showed significantly lower normalized Chao1 diversity.

With regard to this clonotype: Its antigen is as yet unknown.

In germline, CDR1 is SEHNR, CDR2 FQNEAQ (reference sequence). The V and J ends lost 3 bases and 5 bases respectively, with 8 bases between them. This CDR3 is 13 amino acids long. cDNA libraries for TCR beta contained unique molecular identifiers. The source material, 1 to 10 million T cells, gave rise to roughly 0.5 million cDNA molecules. TCRdb used MiXCR to reprocess the PCR reads, holding one entry per CDR3 protein. The profile shows 450,000 to 650,000 distinct CDR3 sequences, about 40% of them singletons. V is TRBV7-9 and J is TRBJ2-1, with D perhaps TRBD2 (6 bases). This TCR was recovered from a girl aged 10-17 years with multiple sclerosis. Material: blood. The CDR3 DNA reads as TGTGCCAGCAGCTTGCCTAGCGACAATGAGCAGTTCTTC. The encoded protein is CASSLPSDNEQFF.